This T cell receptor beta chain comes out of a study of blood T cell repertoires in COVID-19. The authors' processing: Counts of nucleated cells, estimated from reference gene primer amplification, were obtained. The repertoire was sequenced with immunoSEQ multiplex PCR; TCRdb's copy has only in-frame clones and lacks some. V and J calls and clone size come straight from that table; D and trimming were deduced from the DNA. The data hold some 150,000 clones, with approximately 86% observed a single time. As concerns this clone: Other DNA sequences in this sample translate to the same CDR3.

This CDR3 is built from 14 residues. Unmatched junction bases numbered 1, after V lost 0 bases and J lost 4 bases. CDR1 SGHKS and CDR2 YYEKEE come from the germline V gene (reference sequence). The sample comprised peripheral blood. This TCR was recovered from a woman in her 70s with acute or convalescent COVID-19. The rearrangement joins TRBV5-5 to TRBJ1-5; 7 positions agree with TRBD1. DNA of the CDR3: TGTGCCAGCAGCTTGGCAGGGGGGAATCAGCCCCAGCATTTT. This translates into CASSLAGGNQPQHF. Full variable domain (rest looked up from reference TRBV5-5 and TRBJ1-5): DAGVTQSPTHLIKTRGQQVTLRCSPISGHKSVSWYQQVLGQGPQFIFQYYEKEERGRGNFPDRFSARQFPNYSSELNVNALLLGDSALYLCASSLAGGNQPQHFGDGTRLSIL.